The 16 T cell receptor beta chains below come from one sample, sequenced in a study of low-dose radiotherapy and immunotherapy resistance in tumors (dated by TCRdb to between 2021 and 2022). The sequencer listed for this sample is Illumina HiSeq 2500. First-strand cDNA was synthesized with Superscript III and a set of TRAV- and TRBV-specific primers, covering both TCRalpha and TCRbeta chains. TCRs were amplified with Phusion for 20 to 25 PCR cycles, with a constant-region primer paired with the adapter attached to the V primers. TCRdb trimmed public reads at Q25 via fastp, called clones via MiXCR and kept in-frame beta chains. Duplicate CDR3 protein sequences are folded into a single record with the most common DNA and genes. The sample has tens of thousands of distinct CDR3 sequences on record, about 23% of them singletons. The ten largest clones capture approximately 5.7% of the sample. According to the study, the label for this sample's time point signals: before trial treatment.

Material: PBMCs, obtained before treatment. The origin of the receptors is a male donor with prostate cancer.

This clonotype was found many times. The gene calls are TRBV28 and TRBJ2-7; D gene uncertain. This CDR3 spans 13 amino acids. Germline V lookup: CDR1 MDHEN, CDR2 SYDVKM. V lost 2 bases to trimming and J lost 3 bases, with 8 bases between them. The chain's CDR3 is CASSLAQNYEQYF. For the CDR3, the DNA is TGTGCCAGCAGTTTAGCGCAGAACTACGAGCAGTACTTC.

Only a few counts were recorded for this clonotype. A much larger clone lies one base from this, so it may be a read error. This rearrangement joins TRBV27 to TRBJ1-1; D remains unclear. Germline V gene lookup returns CDR1 MNHEY and CDR2 SMNVEV (reference sequence). The CDR3 loop spans 13 amino acids. CDR3 amino acids: CASSPTGGTEVSF. For the CDR3, the DNA is TGTGCCAGCAGTCCGACGGGAGGCACTGAAGTTTCCTTT.

This chain uses TRBV9 with TRBJ1-1; D may be TRBD1 (5 bases). The germline V gene encodes CDR1 SGDLS and CDR2 YYNGEE. The CDR3 contains 13 residues. The V end lost 3 bases, the J end lost 6 bases, and 12 bases lay between the germline ends. CDR3 protein: CASSARDGAEAFF. Here the CDR3 DNA reads TGTGCCAGCAGCGCCCGGGACGGAGCTGAAGCTTTCTTT.

This clonotype was seen repeatedly, ten times or more. The genes are TRBV29-1 and TRBJ2-2; 8 positions match TRBD1. Germline V lookup: CDR1 SQVTM, CDR2 ANQGSEA. CDR3 length equals 16 residues. V shed 2 bases, J shed 5 bases, and the junction held 10 bases outside the gene matches. The CDR3 coding sequence is TGCAGCGTTGAATTCGAACGGACAGGGCTGACCGGGGAGCTGTTTTTT. Protein product: CSVEFERTGLTGELFF.

This clonotype was counted at least ten times. This chain links TRBV28 with TRBJ2-7; D is unresolved. V was clipped by 4 bases and J by 0 bases, with 10 bases between them. The CDR3 contains 14 residues. Germline V gene data show CDR1 as MDHEN and CDR2 as SYDVKM. The CDR3 DNA is TGTGCCAGCAGTTCGACCAGAATCTCCTACGAGCAGTACTTC. Protein: CASSSTRISYEQYF.

This clonotype was recorded at least ten times. The genes are TRBV28 and TRBJ2-3; 11 bases map to TRBD2. CDR1 and CDR2 from the germline V gene are MDHEN and SYDVKM. Losses at the gene ends were 9 bases for V and 7 bases for J; bases not matched to a gene: 18. The CDR3 is 17 amino acids. The CDR3 DNA reads as TGTGCCAGTATACTAGCGGGAGATGTTCACCCGGGAAATACGCAGTATTTT. Residues: CASILAGDVHPGNTQYF.

The chain uses TRBV6-1 and TRBJ2-3; TRBD1 agrees at 8 bases. J lost 0 bases, V lost 8 bases, and 4 bases had no gene match. Germline values: CDR1 MNHNS, CDR2 SASEGT. The CDR3 has 14 residues. The CDR3 nucleotides are TGTGCCAGCCTCAGGGGGCGCAGCACAGATACGCAGTATTTT. Protein: CASLRGRSTDTQYF.

Ten or more counts support this clonotype. The chain employs TRBV18 and TRBJ2-3; D is perhaps TRBD2 (5 bases). V dropped 3 bases and J dropped 1 base, with 17 bases sitting between them. Germline values: CDR1 KGHSH, CDR2 LQKENI. The CDR3 runs 17 residues. The CDR3 region has the DNA TGTGCCAGCTCACCGGTATCCTCGGGATTGGGCACAGATACGCAGTATTTT. It codes for CASSPVSSGLGTDTQYF.

This clonotype was detected ten times or more. The chain recombines TRBV7-8 with TRBJ2-1; 12 nucleotides agree with TRBD2. With V trimmed by 2 bases and J by 0 bases, 5 bases remained unmatched. The CDR3 loop spans 18 amino acids. Germline assignment: CDR1 SGHVS and CDR2 FQNEAQ. The CDR3: CASSLLTSGRSSYNEQFF. The CDR3 DNA is TGTGCCAGCAGCTTACTTACTAGCGGGAGGTCCTCCTACAATGAGCAGTTCTTC.

In its sample, this clonotype was seen many times. The genes are TRBV4-1 and TRBJ1-5; TRBD1 aligns across 8 bases. Germline-derived CDR1 and CDR2 are MGHRA and YSYEKL. The junction had 3 bases not matched to a gene; V was cut back by 0 bases and J by 2 bases. This CDR3 comprises 16 residues. The CDR3: CASSQDIQGGNQPQHF. The CDR3 bases are TGCGCCAGCAGCCAAGATATACAGGGGGGCAATCAGCCCCAGCATTTT.

Points on this clonotype: Since a far larger clone is one base different, this is likely a read error. The V call is TRBV6-2 or TRBV6-3, the J call TRBJ2-1, with D possibly being TRBD1 (5 bases). From germline, CDR1 is MNHEY and CDR2 SVGEGT. This CDR3 has 12 amino acids. CDR3 sequence: CAARTPQETQFF. CDR3 DNA sequence: TGTGCTGCTAGGACACCGCAAGAGACCCAGTTCTTC.

The table lists this clonotype with many counts. This chain joins TRBV5-1 and TRBJ2-3, with D possibly TRBD2 on 6 matching bases. The CDR3 loop spans 17 amino acids. CDR1 is SGHRS and CDR2 is YFSETQ in the germline V gene. V gave up 4 bases and J gave up 2 bases, with 20 bases separating them. For the CDR3, the DNA is TGCGCCAGCAGCGTCTTACGGAGCGGGCCGACCACAGATACGCAGTATTTT. It specifies CASSVLRSGPTTDTQYF.

This clonotype is labeled as medium-sized. The chain uses TRBV11-2 and TRBJ2-1; 9 bases line up with TRBD2. Germline V lookup: CDR1 SGHAT, CDR2 FQNNGV. The CDR3 runs to 15 residues. The V segment lost 4 bases and the J segment 4 bases; nucleotides outside the gene matches: 5. In DNA form, the CDR3 reads TGTGCCAGCAGCTCCTCTAGCGGGGAGTACAATGAGCAGTTCTTC. The encoded protein is CASSSSSGEYNEQFF.

This clonotype was found a few times. At one end, the junction sequence differs from germline, possibly due to a read error. The chain joins TRBV25-1 to TRBJ2-5; D gene ambiguous. The CDR3 is 12 amino acids. Germline V lookup: CDR1 MGHDK, CDR2 SYGVNS. The CDR3 region has the DNA TGTGCCAGCGGTGACTGGAGAGAGACCCAGTACTTC. This sequence encodes CASGDWRETQYF.

This clonotype was detected many times. This chain uses TRBV12-3 or TRBV12-4 with TRBJ1-5; D gene ambiguous. V lost 3 bases and J lost 1, with 7 bases in between. The CDR3 loop spans 14 amino acids. The CDR3 DNA sequence: TGTGCCAGCAGTTTTCTGGAAAGCAATCAGCCCCAGCATTTT. Amino acids: CASSFLESNQPQHF.

This clonotype was detected many times. The chain links TRBV28 to TRBJ2-3; 10 bases fit TRBD2. The germline CDR1 and CDR2 sequences are MDHEN and SYDVKM. CDR3 length equals 14 residues. The J segment lost 4 bases and the V segment lost 8 bases, leaving 6 bases of the junction unmatched. CDR3 sequence reads: CASAASGSSDTQYF. The CDR3 DNA reads as TGTGCCAGCGCTGCTAGCGGGAGCTCAGATACGCAGTATTTT.